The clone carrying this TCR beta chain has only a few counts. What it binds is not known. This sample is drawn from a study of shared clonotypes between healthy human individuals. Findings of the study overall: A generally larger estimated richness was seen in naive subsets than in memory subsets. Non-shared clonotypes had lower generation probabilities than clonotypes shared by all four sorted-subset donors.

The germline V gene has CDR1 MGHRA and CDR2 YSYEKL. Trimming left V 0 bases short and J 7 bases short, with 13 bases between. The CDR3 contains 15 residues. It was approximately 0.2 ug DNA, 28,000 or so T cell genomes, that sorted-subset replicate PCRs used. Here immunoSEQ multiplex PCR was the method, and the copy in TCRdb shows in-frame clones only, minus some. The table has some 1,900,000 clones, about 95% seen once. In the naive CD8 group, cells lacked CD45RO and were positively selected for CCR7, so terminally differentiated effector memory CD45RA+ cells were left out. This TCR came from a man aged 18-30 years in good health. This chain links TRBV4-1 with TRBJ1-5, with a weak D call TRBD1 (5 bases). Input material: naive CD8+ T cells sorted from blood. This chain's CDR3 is CASSQDLGQGQPQHF. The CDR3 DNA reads TGCGCCAGCAGCCAAGATTTAGGACAAGGCCAGCCCCAGCATTTT.